The 9 T cell receptor beta chains given below trace back to one sample, sequenced in a study of blood T cell repertoires in COVID-19. Sequencing was performed with immunoSEQ multiplex PCR; in TCRdb, only in-frame clones are kept and a portion is missing. Here the sample spans about 130,000 clones, about 88% being singletons. Input material: peripheral blood. The receptor source for this set is a woman of 80 years or more with acute or convalescent COVID-19.

CDR3 residues: CASSPDRGWNTGELFF. In DNA form, the CDR3 reads TGTGCCAGCTCACCAGACAGGGGTTGGAACACCGGGGAGCTGTTTTTT. The chain recombines TRBV18 with TRBJ2-2; 8 positions agree with TRBD1. Germline values: CDR1 KGHSH, CDR2 LQKENI. V was pared by 2 bases and J by 1 base, with 3 bases of the junction left unmatched. This CDR3 has 16 residues.

This chain links TRBV7-2 with TRBJ2-3, with D uncertain. The CDR3 has 14 residues. CDR1 SGHTA and CDR2 FQGNSA come from the germline V gene. The V end lost 1 base, the J end lost 2 bases, and 7 bases lay between the germline ends. Here the CDR3 reads CASSLELTTDTQYF. CDR3 coding DNA: TGTGCCAGCAGCTTAGAACTAACCACAGATACGCAGTATTTT.

This rearrangement joins TRBV11-2 to TRBJ1-3, with 8 bases fitting TRBD1. Trimming cost V 5 bases and J 4 bases; bases outside gene matches: 7. The CDR3 covers 15 residues. Germline CDR1 is SGHAT and CDR2 is FQNNGV. The CDR3 loop reads CASSPTGVRGNTIYF. The CDR3 DNA is TGTGCCAGCAGCCCGACAGGGGTTCGCGGAAACACCATATATTTT.

J is TRBJ2-7 and V is TRBV7-9; TRBD1 might be the D (7 bases). V was trimmed by 4 bases and J by 2 bases, leaving 15 bases between them. The germline V gene has CDR1 SEHNR and CDR2 FQNEAQ (reference sequence). The CDR3 runs to 15 residues. CDR3 protein: CASSSRRDSPYEQYF. The DNA for the CDR3 is TGTGCCAGCAGCTCGAGGCGGGACAGCCCCTACGAGCAGTACTTC. Variable domain in full (rest from reference TRBV7-9 and TRBJ2-7): DTGVSQNPRHKITKRGQNVTFRCDPISEHNRLYWYRQTLGQGPEFLTYFQNEAQLEKSRLLSDRFSAERPKGSFSTLEIQRTEQGDSAMYLCASSSRRDSPYEQYFGPGTRLTVT.

V usage is TRBV24-1 and J usage is TRBJ1-2; D gene unclear. The V gene lost 3 bases and the J gene lost 8 bases, with 12 bases spanning the gap. The CDR3 covers 13 residues. Germline V gene sequence: CDR1 KGHDR, CDR2 SFDVKD. CDR3 nucleotides: TGTGCCACCAGTGATGAGGGATATGGCGGCTACACCTTC. Amino acid sequence: CATSDEGYGGYTF.

This clone was counted only a few times. The chain's CDR3 is CASSRNGQSNEKLFF. The CDR3 coding sequence is TGCGCCAGCAGCCGGAATGGACAGTCTAATGAAAAACTGTTTTTT. The chain is built from TRBV5-1 and TRBJ1-4; perhaps TRBD1 as D (6 bases). Trimming shortened V by 4 bases and J by 3 bases, and 13 bases separated the two germline ends. In germline, CDR1 is SGHRS, CDR2 YFSETQ. This CDR3 region has 15 residues.

The gene calls are TRBV6-5 and TRBJ1-2; a weak D match, TRBD1 (5 bases). The CDR3 consists of 12 residues. The germline V gene has CDR1 MNHEY and CDR2 SVGAGI. The V end lost 11 bases, the J end lost 1 base, and 11 bases lay between the germline ends. CDR3 DNA: TGTGCCTCAGGGCAGTTTAACTATGGCTACACCTTC. It codes for CASGQFNYGYTF.

This chain connects TRBV3-1 (or the pseudogene TRBV3-2) to TRBJ1-4; D may be TRBD1 (6 bases). V was cut by 1 base and J by 5 bases, with 17 bases left in between. The CDR3 runs 17 residues. The germline V gene has CDR1 LGHDT and CDR2 YNNKEL (reference sequence). The CDR3 coding sequence is TGTGCCAGCAGCCAAGCTTGGGGGCGCGTCTCCAATGAAAAACTGTTTTTT. Protein: CASSQAWGRVSNEKLFF.

The chain has TRBV29-1 and TRBJ2-7; tentative D call: TRBD1 (6 bases). The CDR3 spans 16 residues. Germline V gene lookup returns CDR1 SQVTM and CDR2 ANQGSEA. Deletions cut 0 bases from V and 4 bases from J, with 19 bases between. The DNA of the CDR3 is TGCAGCGTTGAAGATGACCATGGACAGTTTGCTTACGAGCAGTACTTC. Amino acid sequence: CSVEDDHGQFAYEQYF.